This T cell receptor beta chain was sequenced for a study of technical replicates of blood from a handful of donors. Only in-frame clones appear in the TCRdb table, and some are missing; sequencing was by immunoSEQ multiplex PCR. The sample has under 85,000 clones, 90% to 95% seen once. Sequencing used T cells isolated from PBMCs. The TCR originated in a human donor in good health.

CDR3 amino acids: CASSLSGYGGYEQYF. The DNA for the CDR3 is TGTGCCAGCAGCTTATCAGGGTACGGGGGATACGAGCAGTACTTC. V usage is TRBV11-2 and J usage is TRBJ2-7; a possible D gene is TRBD2 (6 bases). CDR1 is SGHAT and CDR2 is FQNNGV in the germline V gene. V lost 2 bases, J lost 4 bases, and 15 bases lay in between. The CDR3 is 15 amino acids.